This TCR beta chain was documented in a study of T cells in narcolepsy listed by TCRdb under 2018. Regarding the complete study: The study enrolled patients with narcolepsy type 1 or type 2 (NT1, NT2) together with healthy control donors. To look for autoreactive T cells in narcolepsy patients that target self-antigens of hypocretin neurons (hypocretin, TRIB2), the study used TCR Vbeta sequencing to follow clonotypes in blood and CSF. Points the paper makes about the study in general: HCRT-specific and TRIB2-specific autoreactive clonotypes were highlighted in plots that compared CD4+ T cell clonotypes in CSF versus blood from the same patient. Certain blood memory CD4+ repertoires from patients and controls had no sequences that matched autoreactive T cell clones. Patients and controls had comparable numbers of sequenced blood memory CD4+ clonotypes, averaging about 39,000 and 35,000, respectively. According to the report, autoreactive clonotypes were detected serially in the blood of the same patients and of different patients, but not in healthy controls.

The library was generated by the immunoSEQ multiplex PCR assay. What TCRdb holds here is the immuneACCESS table cut down to in-frame rearrangements. Part of the clones is not present; checked against another copy, under half of the missing clones reflect an unresolved V gene, and the others are unexplained. In this sample the table shows 25,000 to 30,000 clones, about 83% of which occur a single time. Approximately 0.91% of the sample belongs to the ten largest clones. For TCR Vbeta sequencing, memory CD4+ T cells were sorted ex vivo from the peripheral blood of both healthy controls and narcolepsy patients. For this clone: Which antigen it targets is not known. Base qualities were left out, and no much larger clone turns up one base away.

CDR1 LNHDA and CDR2 SQIVND were looked up in the germline V gene (reference sequence). The CDR3 has 14 amino acids, counting the end cysteine and phenylalanine. Only the CDR3 region is kept as DNA, spanning 42 bases read in frame from base 1. Germline trimming amounts to 6 bases on V and 3 bases on J, with 3 as the count of junction bases outside the gene matches. Here the chain combines TRBV19 and TRBJ2-3, and 10 junction bases match TRBD1. The sample was CD45RA- memory CD4+ T cells from PBMCs. The intended sense of this specimen's cell subset or site label: memory T cells sorted ex vivo from peripheral blood. The TCR comes from a human donor with narcolepsy. CDR3 region: CASRTGGWTDTQYF. The sequence in DNA is TGTGCCAGTAGGACAGGGGGCTGGACAGATACGCAGTATTTT. Outside the CDR3, residues come from the reference TRBV19 and TRBJ2-3 proteins, so the full variable domain is: DGGITQSPKYLFRKEGQNVTLSCEQNLNHDAMYWYRQDPGQGLRLIYYSQIVNDFQKGDIAEGYSVSREKKESFPLTVTSAQKNPTAFYLCASRTGGWTDTQYFGPGTRLTVL.